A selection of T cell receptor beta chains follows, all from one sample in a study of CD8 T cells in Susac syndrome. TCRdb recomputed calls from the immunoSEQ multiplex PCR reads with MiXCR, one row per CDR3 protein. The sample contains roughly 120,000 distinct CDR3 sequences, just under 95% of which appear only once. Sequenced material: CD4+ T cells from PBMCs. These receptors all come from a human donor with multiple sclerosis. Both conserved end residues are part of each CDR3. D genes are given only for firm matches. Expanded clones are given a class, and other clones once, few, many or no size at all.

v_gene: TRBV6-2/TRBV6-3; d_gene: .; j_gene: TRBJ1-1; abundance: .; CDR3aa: CASAQAGEWTEAFF; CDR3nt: TGTGCCAGCGCTCAGGCAGGGGAGTGGACTGAAGCTTTCTTT
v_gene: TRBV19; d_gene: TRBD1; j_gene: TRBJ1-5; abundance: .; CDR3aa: CASSNRGGNQPQHF; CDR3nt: TGTGCCAGTAGTAACAGGGGAGGCAATCAGCCCCAGCATTTT
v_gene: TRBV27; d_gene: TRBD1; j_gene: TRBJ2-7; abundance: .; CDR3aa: CASSSRQGPHRHEQYF; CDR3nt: TGTGCCAGCAGTTCCCGACAGGGGCCCCATCGGCACGAGCAGTACTTC
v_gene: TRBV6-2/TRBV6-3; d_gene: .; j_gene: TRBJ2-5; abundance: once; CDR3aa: CASIGGGETQYF; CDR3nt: TGTGCCAGCATCGGGGGTGGAGAGACCCAGTACTTC
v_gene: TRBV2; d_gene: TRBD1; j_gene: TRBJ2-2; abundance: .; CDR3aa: CASSDRGHQAGELFF; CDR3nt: TGTGCCAGCAGTGACAGGGGGCATCAGGCCGGGGAGCTGTTTTTT
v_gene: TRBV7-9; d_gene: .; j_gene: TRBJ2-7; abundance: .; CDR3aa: CASSLGLYGAYEQYF; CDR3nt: TGTGCCAGCAGCTTAGGCCTGTACGGGGCCTACGAGCAGTACTTC
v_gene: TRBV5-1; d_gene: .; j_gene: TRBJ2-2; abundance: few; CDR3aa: CASSLAAGAGELFF; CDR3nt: TGCGCCAGCAGCTTGGCCGCAGGGGCCGGGGAGCTGTTTTTT
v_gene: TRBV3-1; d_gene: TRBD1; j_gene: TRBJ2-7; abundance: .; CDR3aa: CASSPGTEGSYEQYF; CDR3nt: TGTGCCAGCAGTCCCGGGACAGAGGGATCCTACGAGCAGTACTTC
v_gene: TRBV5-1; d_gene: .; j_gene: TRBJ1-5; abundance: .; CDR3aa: CASSSVGGAGQPQHF; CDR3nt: TGCGCCAGCAGCTCCGTTGGGGGGGCCGGTCAGCCCCAGCATTTT
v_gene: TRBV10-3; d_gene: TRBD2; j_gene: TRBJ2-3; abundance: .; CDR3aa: CAIRKTSGGQSTDTQYF; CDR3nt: TGTGCCATCAGGAAGACTAGCGGGGGCCAGAGCACAGATACGCAGTATTTT
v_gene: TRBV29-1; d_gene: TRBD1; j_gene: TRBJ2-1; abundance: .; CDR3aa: CSLQGQGYNEQFF; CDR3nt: TGCAGCCTTCAGGGACAGGGGTACAATGAGCAGTTCTTC
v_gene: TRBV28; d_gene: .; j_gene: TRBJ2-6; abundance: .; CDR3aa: CASNMLGANVLTF; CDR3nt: TGTGCCAGCAACATGCTGGGGGCCAACGTCCTGACTTTC
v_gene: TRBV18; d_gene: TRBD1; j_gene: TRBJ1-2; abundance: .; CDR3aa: CASSPRQGTNYGYTF; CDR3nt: TGTGCCAGCTCACCACGACAGGGGACTAACTATGGCTACACCTTC
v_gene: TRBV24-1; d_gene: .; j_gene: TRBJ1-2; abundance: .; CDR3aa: CATSGGGRGYTF; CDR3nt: TGTGCCACCAGTGGGGGGGGCCGCGGCTACACCTTC
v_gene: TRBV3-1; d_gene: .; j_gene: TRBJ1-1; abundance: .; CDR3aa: CASSLQGTTEAFF; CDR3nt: TGTGCCAGCAGCCTACAGGGCACCACTGAAGCTTTCTTT
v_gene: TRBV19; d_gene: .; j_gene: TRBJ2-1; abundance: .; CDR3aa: CASSMAVYSYNEQFF; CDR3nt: TGTGCCAGTAGTATGGCCGTCTACTCCTACAATGAGCAGTTCTTC
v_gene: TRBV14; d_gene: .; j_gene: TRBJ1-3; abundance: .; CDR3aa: CASSQDLRNTIYF; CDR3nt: TGTGCCAGCAGCCAAGACCTACGAAACACCATATATTTT
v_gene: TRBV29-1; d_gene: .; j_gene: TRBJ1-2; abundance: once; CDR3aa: CSVYRGNYGYTF; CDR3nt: TGCAGCGTTTACCGGGGGAATTATGGCTACACCTTC
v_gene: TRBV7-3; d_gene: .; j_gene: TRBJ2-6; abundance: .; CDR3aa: CASSLDGISGANVLTF; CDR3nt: TGTGCCAGCAGCTTAGACGGGATCTCTGGGGCCAACGTCCTGACTTTC
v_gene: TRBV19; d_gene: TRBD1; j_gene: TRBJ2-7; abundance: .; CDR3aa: CASSIMGTGNYEQYF; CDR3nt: TGTGCCAGTAGTATAATGGGGACAGGTAACTACGAGCAGTACTTC
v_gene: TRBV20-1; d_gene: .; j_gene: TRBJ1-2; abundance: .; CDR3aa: CSAERETNGYTF; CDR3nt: TGCAGTGCCGAGCGGGAAACCAATGGCTACACCTTC
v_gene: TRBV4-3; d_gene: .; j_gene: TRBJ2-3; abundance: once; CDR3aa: CASSLGPPDTQYF; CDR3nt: TGCGCCAGCAGCCTAGGTCCTCCAGATACGCAGTATTTT
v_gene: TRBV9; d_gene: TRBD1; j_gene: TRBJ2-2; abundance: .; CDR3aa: CASSPQGAQDTGELFF; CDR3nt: TGTGCCAGCAGCCCACAGGGGGCTCAAGACACCGGGGAGCTGTTTTTT
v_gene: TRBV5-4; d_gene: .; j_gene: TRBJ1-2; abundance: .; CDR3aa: CASSSASFGEGYTF; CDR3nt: TGTGCCAGCAGCTCGGCCAGTTTTGGCGAGGGCTACACCTTC
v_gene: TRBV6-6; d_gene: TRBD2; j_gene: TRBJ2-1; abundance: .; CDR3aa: CASSPPSGGNNEQFF; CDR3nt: TGTGCCAGCAGCCCCCCTAGCGGGGGGAATAATGAGCAGTTCTTC
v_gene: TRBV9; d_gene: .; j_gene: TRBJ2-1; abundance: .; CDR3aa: CASSVGSSRRYNEQFF; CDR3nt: TGTGCCAGCAGCGTAGGGTCCTCACGACGGTACAATGAGCAGTTCTTC
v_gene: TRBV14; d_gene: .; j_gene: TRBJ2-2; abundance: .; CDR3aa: CASSQFGANTGELFF; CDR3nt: TGTGCCAGCAGCCAATTCGGGGCGAACACCGGGGAGCTGTTTTTT
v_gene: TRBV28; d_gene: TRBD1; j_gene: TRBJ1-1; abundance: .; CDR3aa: CASRDPPGTGARTEAFF; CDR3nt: TGTGCCAGCAGGGACCCACCAGGGACAGGGGCCAGGACTGAAGCTTTCTTT
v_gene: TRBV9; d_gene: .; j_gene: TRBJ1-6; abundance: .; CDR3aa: CASSVVGEGAPLHF; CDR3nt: TGTGCCAGCAGCGTAGTAGGGGAAGGGGCACCCCTCCACTTT
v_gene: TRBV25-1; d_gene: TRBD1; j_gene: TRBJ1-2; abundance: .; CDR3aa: CASRTGVYGYTF; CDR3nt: TGTGCCAGCAGGACAGGGGTCTATGGCTACACCTTC
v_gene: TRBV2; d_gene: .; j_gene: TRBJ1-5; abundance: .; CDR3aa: CASSSDRSSNQPQHF; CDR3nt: TGTGCCAGCAGTTCTGACAGGAGCTCTAATCAGCCCCAGCATTTT
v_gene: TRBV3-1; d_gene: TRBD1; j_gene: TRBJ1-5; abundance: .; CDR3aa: CASSPEYRGQGQPQHF; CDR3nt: TGTGCCAGCAGCCCTGAATACAGGGGCCAAGGGCAGCCCCAGCATTTT
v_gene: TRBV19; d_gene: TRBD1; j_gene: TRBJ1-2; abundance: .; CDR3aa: CASSIPGQGYGYTF; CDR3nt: TGTGCCAGTAGTATACCTGGACAGGGGTATGGCTACACCTTC
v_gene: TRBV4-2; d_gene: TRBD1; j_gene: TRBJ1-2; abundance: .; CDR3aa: CASSVTGGLNGYTF; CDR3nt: TGTGCCAGCAGCGTCACAGGGGGGCTTAATGGCTACACCTTC
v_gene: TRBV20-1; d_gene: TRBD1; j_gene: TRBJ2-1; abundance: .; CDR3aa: CSARDQLQGVSYNEQFF; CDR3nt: TGCAGTGCTAGAGATCAATTACAGGGGGTTTCCTACAATGAGCAGTTCTTC
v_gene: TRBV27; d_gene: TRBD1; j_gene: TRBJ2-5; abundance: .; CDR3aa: CASSRGQGETQYF; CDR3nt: TGTGCCAGCAGCCGCGGACAGGGAGAGACCCAGTACTTC
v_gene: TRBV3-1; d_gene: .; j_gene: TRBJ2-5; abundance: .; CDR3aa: CASGKETQYF; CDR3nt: TGTGCCAGCGGAAAAGAGACCCAGTACTTC
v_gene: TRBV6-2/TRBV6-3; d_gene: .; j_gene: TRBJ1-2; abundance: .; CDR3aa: CASSYSRSGENYGYTF; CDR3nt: TGTGCCAGCAGTTACTCGAGGTCGGGCGAGAACTATGGCTACACCTTC
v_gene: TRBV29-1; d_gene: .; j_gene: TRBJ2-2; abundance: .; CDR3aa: CSVGPRLNTGELFF; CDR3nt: TGCAGCGTTGGCCCAAGACTGAACACCGGGGAGCTGTTTTTT
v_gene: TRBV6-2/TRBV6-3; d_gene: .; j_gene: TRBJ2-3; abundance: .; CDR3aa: CASTARRGISTDTQYF; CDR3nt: TGTGCCAGCACGGCCCGGCGGGGAATCAGCACAGATACGCAGTATTTT